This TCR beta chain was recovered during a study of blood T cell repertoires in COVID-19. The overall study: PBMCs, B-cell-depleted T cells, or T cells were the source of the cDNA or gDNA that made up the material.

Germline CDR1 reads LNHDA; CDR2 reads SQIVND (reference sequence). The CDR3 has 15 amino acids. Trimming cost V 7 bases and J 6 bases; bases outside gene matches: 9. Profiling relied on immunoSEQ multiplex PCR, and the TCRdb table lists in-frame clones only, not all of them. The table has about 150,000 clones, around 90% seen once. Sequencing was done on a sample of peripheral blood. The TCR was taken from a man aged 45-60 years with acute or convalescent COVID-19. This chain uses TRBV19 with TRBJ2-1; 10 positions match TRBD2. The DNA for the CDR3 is TGTGCCAGTAAGGTGGTAGCGGGGGGTGCCAATGAGCAGTTCTTC. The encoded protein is CASKVVAGGANEQFF. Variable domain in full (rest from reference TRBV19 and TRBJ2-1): DGGITQSPKYLFRKEGQNVTLSCEQNLNHDAMYWYRQDPGQGLRLIYYSQIVNDFQKGDIAEGYSVSREKKESFPLTVTSAQKNPTAFYLCASKVVAGGANEQFFGPGTRLTVL.